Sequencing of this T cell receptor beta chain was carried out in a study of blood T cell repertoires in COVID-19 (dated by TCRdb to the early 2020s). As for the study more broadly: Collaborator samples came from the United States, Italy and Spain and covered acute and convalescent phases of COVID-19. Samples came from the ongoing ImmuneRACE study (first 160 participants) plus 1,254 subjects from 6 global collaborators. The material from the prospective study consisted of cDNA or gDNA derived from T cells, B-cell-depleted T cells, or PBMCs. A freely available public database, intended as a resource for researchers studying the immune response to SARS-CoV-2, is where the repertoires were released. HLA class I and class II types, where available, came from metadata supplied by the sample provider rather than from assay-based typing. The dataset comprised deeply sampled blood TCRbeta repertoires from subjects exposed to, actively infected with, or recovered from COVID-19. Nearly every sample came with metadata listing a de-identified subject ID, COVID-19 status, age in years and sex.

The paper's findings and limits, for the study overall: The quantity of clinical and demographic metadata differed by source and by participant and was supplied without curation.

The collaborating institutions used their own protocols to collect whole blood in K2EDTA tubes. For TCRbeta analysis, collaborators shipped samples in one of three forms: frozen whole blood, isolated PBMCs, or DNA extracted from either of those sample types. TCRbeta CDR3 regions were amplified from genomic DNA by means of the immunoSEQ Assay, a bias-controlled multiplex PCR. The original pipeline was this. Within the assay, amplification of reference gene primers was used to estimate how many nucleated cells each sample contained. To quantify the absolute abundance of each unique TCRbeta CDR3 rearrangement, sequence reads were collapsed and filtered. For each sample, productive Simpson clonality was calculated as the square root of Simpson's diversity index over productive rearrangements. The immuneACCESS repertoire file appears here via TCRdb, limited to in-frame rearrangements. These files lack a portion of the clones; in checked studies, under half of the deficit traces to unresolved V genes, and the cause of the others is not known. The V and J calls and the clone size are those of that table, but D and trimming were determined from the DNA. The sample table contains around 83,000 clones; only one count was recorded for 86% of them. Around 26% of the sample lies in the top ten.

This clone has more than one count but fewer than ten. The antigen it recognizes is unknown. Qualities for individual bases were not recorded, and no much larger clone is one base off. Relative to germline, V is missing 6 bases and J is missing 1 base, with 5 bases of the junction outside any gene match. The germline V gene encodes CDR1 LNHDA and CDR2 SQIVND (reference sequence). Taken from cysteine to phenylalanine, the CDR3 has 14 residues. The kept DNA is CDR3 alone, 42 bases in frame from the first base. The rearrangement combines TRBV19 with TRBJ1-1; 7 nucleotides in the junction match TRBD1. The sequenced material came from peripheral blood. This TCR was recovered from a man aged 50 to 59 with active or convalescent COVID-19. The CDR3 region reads CASRKQGQNTEAFF. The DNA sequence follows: TGTGCCAGTAGAAAACAGGGGCAGAACACTGAAGCTTTCTTT.